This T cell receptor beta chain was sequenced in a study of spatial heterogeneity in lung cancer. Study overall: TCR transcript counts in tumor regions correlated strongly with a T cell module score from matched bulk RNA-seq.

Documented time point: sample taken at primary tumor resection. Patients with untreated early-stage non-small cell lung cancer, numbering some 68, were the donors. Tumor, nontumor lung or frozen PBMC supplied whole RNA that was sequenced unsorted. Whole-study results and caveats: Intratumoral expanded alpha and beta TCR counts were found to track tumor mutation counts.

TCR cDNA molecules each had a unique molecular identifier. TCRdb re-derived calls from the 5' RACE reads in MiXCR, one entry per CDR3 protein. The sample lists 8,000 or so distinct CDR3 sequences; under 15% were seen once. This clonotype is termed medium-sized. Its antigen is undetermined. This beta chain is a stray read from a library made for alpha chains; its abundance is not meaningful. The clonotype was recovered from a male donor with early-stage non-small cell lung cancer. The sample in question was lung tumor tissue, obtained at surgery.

In DNA, the CDR3 is TGTGCCAGCAGCTGGACGTCCGGTCAGCCCCAGCATTTT. The encoded protein is CASSWTSGQPQHF. The chain couples TRBV6-5 to TRBJ1-5; D unresolved. CDR1 and CDR2 (germline): MNHEY, SVGAGI. The CDR3 totals 13 residues. The V end was cut by 6 bases, the J end by 6 bases, with 12 bases between.